Below, 11 T cell receptor beta chains from the same sample are listed, as sequenced in a study of Graves' ophthalmopathy and Graves' hyperthyroidism. RNA transcripts were the source from which TCR beta CDR3 regions were amplified. Following a first-round RT-PCR that used HTBI primers, a second-round multiplex PCR was carried out. TCRdb itself ran the multiplex PCR reads through MiXCR, one entry per CDR3 protein. The sample yields 660,000 or so distinct CDR3 sequences, just over 40% seen once. Sequenced sample: peripheral blood. All receptors derive from an adult man with Graves' ophthalmopathy.

The chain couples TRBV15 to TRBJ1-6; D not certain. Germline-derived CDR1 and CDR2 are LNHNV and YYDKDF (reference sequence). The V and J ends lost 3 bases and 7 bases respectively, with 7 bases between them. The CDR3 contains 13 residues. The CDR3 sequence: CATSSAPNSPLHF. The CDR3 DNA sequence: TGTGCCACCAGCAGCGCCCCAAATTCACCCCTCCACTTT. Full variable domain (rest looked up from reference TRBV15 and TRBJ1-6): DAMVIQNPRYQVTQFGKPVTLSCSQTLNHNVMYWYQQKSSQAPKLLFHYYDKDFNNEADTPDNFQSRRPNTSFCFLDIRSPGLGDTAMYLCATSSAPNSPLHFGNGTRLTVT.

This clonotype was detected ten times or more. The V and J genes are TRBV5-8 and TRBJ1-6; D is undetermined. In germline, CDR1 is SGHTS, CDR2 YDEGEE. This CDR3 has 12 residues. With 4 bases removed from V and 18 bases from J, the gap between germline ends came to 17 bases. CDR3 sequence: CASSPRVTLHHF. The CDR3 DNA sequence: TGTGCCAGCAGCCCTCGAGTGACCCTCCACCACTTT.

The DNA of the CDR3 is TGTGCCAGCAGTTCCGGGACAGGGGTTGGAAACACCATATATTTT. This gives the protein CASSSGTGVGNTIYF. The V call is TRBV2, the J call TRBJ1-3; 10 bases match TRBD1. The junction had 4 bases not matched to a gene; V was cut back by 5 bases and J by 3 bases. The germline V gene has CDR1 SNHLY and CDR2 FYNNEI. The length of the CDR3 is 15 residues.

Remarks on this clonotype: This may come from a read error, since a much larger clone is one base off. The J gene is TRBJ2-7, the V gene TRBV25-1; D is tentatively TRBD1 or TRBD2 (6 bases each). The CDR3 consists of 13 residues. V was clipped by 6 bases and J by 12 bases, with 21 bases between them. Germline values: CDR1 MGHDK, CDR2 SYGVNS. The DNA of the CDR3 is TGTGCCAGCAGATCTCCCCGGAGGGGGGTAATGTACTTC. Amino acid sequence: CASRSPRRGVMYF.

This clonotype was found a few times. A read error is likely, as this CDR3 ends without the conserved phenylalanine or tryptophan. The chain joins TRBV27 to TRBJ1-2; D possibly corresponds to TRBD1 (6 bases). The CDR3 loop spans 12 amino acids. Trimming took 6 bases from V and 8 from J, leaving 13 bases between them. Per germline, CDR1 MNHEY and CDR2 SMNVEV (reference sequence). The CDR3 loop reads CASRTTGGGYTL. CDR3 bases: TGTGCCAGCAGAACGACAGGCGGGGGCTACACCCTC.

The genes are TRBV6-5 and TRBJ1-2, with 12 bases identical to TRBD1. V lost 5 bases, J lost 8 bases, and 12 bases stayed unmatched. From germline, CDR1 is MNHEY and CDR2 SVGAGI. The CDR3 length is 16 residues. The chain's CDR3 is CASSPRPGQGAKGYTF. CDR3 bases: TGTGCCAGCAGTCCACGACCGGGACAGGGGGCGAAAGGCTACACCTTC.

This clonotype was counted a few times. V usage is TRBV11-1 and J usage is TRBJ1-1; D unresolved. V was clipped by 8 bases and J by 2 bases, with 18 bases between them. Germline lookup yields CDR1 SGHAT and CDR2 FQDESV (reference sequence). The CDR3 loop spans 15 amino acids. CDR3 residues: CASSPPSLRNTEAFF. The CDR3 DNA reads as TGTGCCAGCTCACCTCCATCCCTGAGAAACACTGAAGCTTTCTTT.

About this clonotype: This may arise from a read error, as a much more abundant clone is one base away. The CDR3 spells CASSLARATTETQYF. The CDR3 DNA reads TGCGCCAGCAGCTTGGCTAGGGCTACAACAGAGACCCAGTACTTC. The V gene is TRBV5-1, the J gene TRBJ2-5; D is ambiguous. CDR3 size: 15 residues. Germline values: CDR1 SGHRS, CDR2 YFSETQ. V lost 0 bases, J lost 4 bases, and 13 bases lay in between.

On this clonotype itself: Being one base from a much bigger clone, this may be a read error. No conserved phenylalanine or tryptophan is present at the end of the CDR3, so a read error is the likely explanation. This chain links TRBV5-1 with TRBJ1-2; TRBD1 aligns across 10 bases. V was clipped by 4 bases and J by 5 bases; unmatched bases: 8. CDR3 length: 15 amino acids. Germline CDR1 and CDR2: SGHRS and YFSETQ. This CDR3 is CASSQDTGQGYGYTL. CDR3 coding DNA: TGCGCCAGCAGCCAAGACACGGGACAGGGGTATGGCTACACCCTC.

This clonotype was found once. At one of its ends the junction is not consistent with the germline gene, which may arise from a read error. The V call is TRBV7-8, the J call TRBJ2-7, with D perhaps matching TRBD1 (6 bases). The CDR3 has 13 amino acids. CDR1 is SGHVS, CDR2 FQNEAQ, per germline. The CDR3 sequence is CASSVGPGQVEHF. The DNA for the CDR3 is TGTGCCAGCAGCGTCGGACCGGGACAAGTGGAGCACTTC.

V and J are TRBV7-9 and TRBJ2-7; 9 bases fit TRBD1. Trimming took 5 bases from V and 7 from J; bases not matched to a gene: 6. The CDR3 sequence is 13 residues long. The germline gives CDR1 SEHNR, CDR2 FQNEAQ (reference sequence). The CDR3 reads CASSIQGAREQYF. The DNA for the CDR3 is TGTGCCAGCAGCATACAGGGGGCGCGGGAGCAGTACTTC.